This T cell receptor (beta chain) was identified during a study of response to subunit inactivated influenza vaccine. The CDR3 spans 19 residues. Germline V gene lookup returns CDR1 LGHNA and CDR2 YSLEER. V lost 0 bases to trimming and J lost 5 bases; unmatched junction nucleotides: 12. MiXCR was run by TCRdb on the RT-PCR reads, yielding one entry per CDR3 protein. The data hold hundreds of thousands of distinct CDR3 sequences, with 11% observed a single time. The sample was also linked to a second study, of T cells expressing NK-cell markers. That source adds: The authors generated TCR beta cDNA through 5'RACE template switching with UMIs. Cells sorted as CD3+CD56+NKG2C+, CD3+CD56+NKG2C- and CD3+CD56-NKG2C+ T cells supplied the TCR beta repertoires.

This TCR was sampled from a man between 50 and 59 years old who received an inactivated influenza vaccine. The chain links TRBV4-3 to TRBJ2-2; 10 nucleotides agree with TRBD2. The source material was PBMCs from blood, sampled on the day of vaccination. CDR3 coding DNA: TGCGCCAGCAGCCAAGAATTCATGTTGCTAGCGGGAGAAACCGGGGAGCTGTTTTTT. Amino acid sequence: CASSQEFMLLAGETGELFF.